This record looks at one T cell receptor (beta chain) sequence and its context. Its antigen is unidentified. This record comes from a study of T cell responses to AZD1222 COVID-19 vaccine. The study's findings and limits: The study found vaccine-associated CD4 TCRs spanning spike, dominant at 160-218 and 743-854. Spike-specific TCR breadth and depth rose after two AZD1222 doses. Among those given AZD1222, only 6 or 7 were seropositive at baseline. White British donors predominated, females outnumbered males, and clonal diversity was possibly underestimated.

CDR1 is LNHDA and CDR2 is SQIVND in the germline V gene (reference sequence). The CDR3 is made up of 14 amino acids. Trimming cost V 6 bases and J 1 base, with 11 bases left between them. Repertoires were generated with immunoSEQ multiplex PCR, while TCRdb's copy carries only in-frame clones and drops some. The sample yields about 170,000 clones, 80% to 95% seen once. This specimen consisted of peripheral blood, obtained on day 0 of AZD1222 vaccination. This chain joins TRBV19 and TRBJ2-3; D unclear. The TCR was taken from an adult in good health. The CDR3 DNA is TGTGCCAGTAGGGACGCCCCAGGCACAGATACGCAGTATTTT. Its protein is CASRDAPGTDTQYF.